This T cell receptor (beta chain) was recovered during a study of blood T cell repertoires in COVID-19. Whole-study context: The samples span acute and convalescent COVID-19 from the United States, Italy and Spain. PBMCs, B-cell-depleted T cells, or T cells were the source of the cDNA or gDNA that made up the material.

The table came from immunoSEQ multiplex PCR; TCRdb's copy has only in-frame clones and leaves some out. The sample consists of about 170,000 clones, around four fifths of them appearing once. This CDR3 comprises 15 residues. V trimming: 6 bases; J trimming: 8 bases; junction bases outside the gene matches: 12. In germline, CDR1 is SGHAT, CDR2 FQNNGV. This receptor was taken from an elderly woman with COVID-19, enrolled during active disease. This chain joins TRBV11-2 and TRBJ1-1; 10 positions match TRBD1. The sequenced sample was peripheral blood. The CDR3 reads CASRTDPTGGGEAFF. In DNA form, the CDR3 reads TGTGCCAGCAGAACGGACCCGACAGGGGGCGGAGAAGCTTTCTTT.